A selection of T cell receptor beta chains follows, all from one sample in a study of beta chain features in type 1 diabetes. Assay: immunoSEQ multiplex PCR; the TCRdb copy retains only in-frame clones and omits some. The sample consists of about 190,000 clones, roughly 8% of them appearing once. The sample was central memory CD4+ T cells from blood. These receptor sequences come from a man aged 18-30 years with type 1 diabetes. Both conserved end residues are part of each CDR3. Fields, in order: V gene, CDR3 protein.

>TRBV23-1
CASSPRDGRTYLNSPLHF
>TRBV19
CASSMISNTGELFF
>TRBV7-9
CASSPDRDTEAFF
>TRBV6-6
CASSPRRTGELFF
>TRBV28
CASSETFKKYF
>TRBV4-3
CASSQQIRQGAFGTEAFF
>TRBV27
CASSSYRAGADTQYF
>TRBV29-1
CSAGGGLYEQYF
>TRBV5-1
CASSLERPHGDTQYF
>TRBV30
CAWSSGTGVNQPQHF
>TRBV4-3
CASSQDFPQGYGYTF
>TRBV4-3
CASSQDPTSTDTQYF
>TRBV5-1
CASSYGQGSYSSTDTQYF
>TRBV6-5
CASSRRDTRTDTQYF
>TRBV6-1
CASSERDLRGANTGELFF
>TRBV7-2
CASSASRISDTQYF
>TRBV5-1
CASSSGHNQPQHF
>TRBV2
CASSPDRDTEAFF
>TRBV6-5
CASSYQGMYEQYF
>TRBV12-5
CASGPLRAGMMDEQFF
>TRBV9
CASSVVQTPGQLETQYF
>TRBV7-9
CASSLEGGQGLEQYF
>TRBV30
CAWALQGVNEQFF
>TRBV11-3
CASSLHREETQYF
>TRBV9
CASSLSSGKETQYF
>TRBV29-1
CSVVTSGSGTGELFF
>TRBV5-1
CASSPRLGTLGEQFF
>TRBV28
CASSEYYGGYTF
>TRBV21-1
CASSTLQGGQPQHF
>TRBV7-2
CASSQSSGGWETQYF
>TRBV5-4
CASSLDGYNEQFF
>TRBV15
CATSREQGTSYEQYF
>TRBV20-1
CSGASADTQYF
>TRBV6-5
CASSDPGDSTEAFF
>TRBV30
CAWSVASGRETQYF
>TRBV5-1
CASRTGSTTDTQYF
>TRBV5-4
CASSPGTVETQYF
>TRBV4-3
CASSQKGQIYGYTF
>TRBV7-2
CASSSQRQETQYF
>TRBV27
CASRTGALGNQPQHF
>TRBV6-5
CASIGRAGTTQYF